These 23 T cell receptor beta chains share one sample of origin, sequenced in a study of tumor-infiltrating lymphocytes in primary liver carcinoma. DNA and RNA were both co-extracted from 20-30 mg of bulk tissue that had not been sorted. With roughly 540 ng total RNA as template and a constant-region primer, TCR beta cDNA was made. A slightly modified ARM-PCR protocol with three nested multiplex PCR rounds produced these TCR beta libraries. The first two PCR rounds used TRBV1-TRBV30 primers with a Cbeta primer, roughly 10 cycles each. One entry per CDR3 protein, called by TCRdb with MiXCR from the multiplex PCR reads. The data contain 40,000 or so distinct CDR3 sequences, 75% of them singletons. Sequenced: tumor-adjacent normal liver tissue. These receptors were collected from a woman aged 25 to 45 with primary liver carcinoma and hepatitis B virus infection.

Notes on this clonotype: This is likely a read error, given that the CDR3 carries no conserved phenylalanine or tryptophan at its end. It is unclear where the CDR3 begins or ends on the DNA, so no DNA is shown, and the CDR3 is as TCRdb lists it. The CDR3 here is CSVLAGEIMEFL. The chain joins TRBV29-1 to TRBJ2-1; the D call in the table, TRBD2, was not verified against the DNA. The germline CDR1 and CDR2 sequences are SQVTM and ANQGSEA. With termini counted, the CDR3 has 12 amino acids.

A word on this clonotype: A much larger clone sits a single nucleotide away, making a read error possible. V and J are TRBV18 and TRBJ2-3; TRBD1 might be the D (6 bases). V dropped 10 bases and J dropped 1 base, with 12 bases sitting between them. The CDR3 contains 13 residues. Per the germline V gene, CDR1 is KGHSH and CDR2 is LQKENI. DNA for the CDR3: TGTGCCATCTCTCGGACAGGCACAGATACGCAGTATTTT. As protein: CAISRTGTDTQYF.

Regarding this clonotype: This is likely a read error, given that the CDR3 carries no conserved phenylalanine or tryptophan at its end. The V gene is TRBV11-1, the J gene TRBJ2-2, with a weak D call TRBD2 (6 bases). This CDR3 has 16 amino acids. CDR1 is SGHAT and CDR2 is FQDESV in the germline V gene (reference sequence). The CDR3 region is CASSRVMAGLSGDLFI. CDR3 sequence (DNA): TGTGCCAGCAGCAGGGTTATGGCGGGATTGTCCGGGGACCTGTTTATT.

This chain joins TRBV7-8 and TRBJ2-3; 7 nucleotides line up with TRBD1. Per the germline V gene, CDR1 is SGHVS and CDR2 is FQNEAQ. The CDR3 has 16 amino acids. Unmatched junction bases numbered 10, after V lost 1 base and J lost 6 bases. Here the CDR3 DNA reads TGTGCCAGCAGCTTAGGGGCGAGGGGGCCTGGTGATACGCAGTATTTT. Its translation is CASSLGARGPGDTQYF.

The chain uses TRBV4-3 and TRBJ2-2, with 9 bases identical to TRBD2. The CDR3 contains 16 residues. Germline assignment: CDR1 LGHNA and CDR2 YSLEER. CDR3 sequence: CINSQGRAGGPGELFF. The CDR3 DNA reads as TGCATCAACAGCCAAGGGAGAGCGGGAGGTCCCGGGGAGCTGTTTTTT.

A word on this clonotype: It is likely a read error, because the conserved phenylalanine at the end of the CDR3 is missing. This chain links TRBV4-3 with TRBJ1-6, with D possibly being TRBD1 (6 bases). The CDR3 is made up of 16 amino acids. Germline V gene lookup returns CDR1 LGHNA and CDR2 YSLEER. The CDR3 spells CASSQDSPGGASHLHY. The CDR3 DNA follows: TGCGCCAGCAGCCAAGATTCCCCCGGGGGGGCTTCACACCTCCACTAT.

By sample fraction, this clonotype is medium-sized. This rearrangement joins TRBV6-5 to TRBJ1-2, with D possibly being TRBD1 (6 bases). The germline V gene encodes CDR1 MNHEY and CDR2 SVGAGI. The CDR3 length is 16 residues. Between the trimmed V and J ends, which lost 7 bases and 4 bases, there was a span of 22 bases. The CDR3 bases are TGTGCCAGCAAAAGGGCACAGGGAAGTTATAGCTATGGCTACACCTTC. Translation gives CASKRAQGSYSYGYTF.

Regarding this clonotype: A much larger clone differs by one base, so this may be a read error. The chain employs TRBV6-4 and TRBJ2-2; D ambiguous. Germline CDR1 MRHNA, CDR2 SNTAGT. Deletions cut 4 bases from V and 3 bases from J, with 3 bases between. The CDR3 covers 12 residues. The CDR3 spells CASSGHTGELFF. The CDR3 nucleotides read TGTGCCAGCAGTGGACACACCGGGGAGCTGTTTTTT.

V is TRBV12-3 or TRBV12-4 and J is TRBJ2-7; D may match TRBD1 or TRBD2 (5 bases each). V dropped 3 bases and J dropped 5 bases, with 17 bases sitting between them. The CDR3 is 15 residues long. The CDR3 here is CASSFRRQGSHEQYF. The CDR3 region has the DNA TGTGCCAGCAGTTTTCGGAGGCAGGGTAGTCACGAGCAGTACTTC.

As for this clonotype: Being one base from a much bigger clone, this may be a read error. The gene calls are TRBV7-3 and TRBJ2-6; tentatively, D is TRBD1 (5 bases). The germline V gene has CDR1 SGHTA and CDR2 FQGTGA. Trimming left V 3 bases short and J 4 bases short, with 10 bases between. This CDR3 has 15 amino acids. As DNA, the CDR3 is TGTGCCAGCAGCTTCCCAGGGAAAGGGGCCAACGTCCTGACTTTC. Amino acids: CASSFPGKGANVLTF.

This clonotype was found many times. The rearrangement links TRBV12-3 or TRBV12-4 to TRBJ2-2; no clear D gene. V was pared by 4 bases and J by 6 bases, with 3 bases between. The CDR3 is 11 amino acids. The DNA for the CDR3 is TGTGCCAGCAGTTCAGCCGGGGAGCTGTTTTTT. Amino acids: CASSSAGELFF.

The rearrangement joins TRBV6-2 or TRBV6-3 to TRBJ1-1; D is unresolved. Germline values: CDR1 MNHEY, CDR2 SVGEGT. The CDR3 has 13 amino acids. V was clipped by 6 bases and J by 11 bases, with 19 bases between them. CDR3 sequence (DNA): TGTGCCAGCAGCCAGACACCGGACCTAACGGCTTTCTTT. Translating it yields CASSQTPDLTAFF.

To note about this clonotype: The final CDR3 position lacks the conserved phenylalanine or tryptophan, pointing to a likely read error. The chain carries TRBV7-9 and TRBJ2-7; 7 positions match TRBD2. The CDR3 totals 14 residues. Germline values: CDR1 SEHNR, CDR2 FQNEAQ (reference sequence). CDR3 amino acids: CASISGGLSYDQYS. Written as DNA, the CDR3 is TGTGCCAGCATCTCGGGAGGCCTCTCCTACGATCAGTACTCC.

The chain links TRBV19 to TRBJ1-5; D not resolved. Trimming removed 6 bases from V and 3 bases from J, with 15 bases in between. CDR3 size: 15 residues. The germline V gene encodes CDR1 LNHDA and CDR2 SQIVND (reference sequence). The CDR3 sequence is CASSLQGPNNQPQHF. CDR3 DNA sequence: TGTGCCAGTAGCCTACAAGGTCCCAACAATCAGCCCCAGCATTTT.

In regard to this clonotype: Compared with germline, one end of the junction differs, possibly owing to a read error. The rearrangement uses TRBV6-2 or TRBV6-3 and TRBJ2-3, with TRBD1 as a possible D gene (5 bases). CDR3 length: 15 residues. Looked up from germline, CDR1 is MNHEY and CDR2 is SVGEGT. CDR3 loop: CAGSYSPDRLDTQYF. The CDR3 bases are TGTGCCGGCAGTTACTCTCCCGACAGATTAGATACGCAGTATTTT.

With respect to this clonotype: Germline is not matched at one junction end, which may reflect a read error. The genes are TRBV4-1 and TRBJ2-7; 7 bases agree with TRBD1. Germline lookup yields CDR1 MGHRA and CDR2 YSYEKL. The length of the CDR3 is 15 residues. The CDR3 nucleotides are TGCGTCAGCAGCCTAACAGGGGTTAGCTCCTACGAGCACTACTTC. This codes for CVSSLTGVSSYEHYF.

In this sample, this clonotype turned up many times. The CDR3 coding sequence is TGTGCCAGCCGAGATAGCGGGAGTTCCCCCTCCTACGAGCAGTACTTC. Residues: CASRDSGSSPSYEQYF. The V and J genes are TRBV6-5 and TRBJ2-7; 9 positions match TRBD2. The length of the CDR3 is 16 residues. CDR1 MNHEY and CDR2 SVGAGI come from the germline V gene. V lost 8 bases to trimming and J lost 0 bases; unmatched junction nucleotides: 11.

The chain employs TRBV4-3 and TRBJ2-2; D gene unclear. The germline V and J ends were trimmed by 9 bases and 4 bases, with 9 bases remaining between them. CDR3 size: 12 residues. CDR1 LGHNA and CDR2 YSLEER come from the germline V gene. CDR3 in DNA: TGCGCCAGGAGATTCGGCACCGGGGAGCTGTTTTTT. It translates to CARRFGTGELFF.

On this clonotype: A read error may produce the germline difference seen at one junction end. The chain links TRBV19 to TRBJ2-7; D is unclear. The CDR3 consists of 15 residues. Germline V CDR1 and CDR2: LNHDA, SQIVND (reference sequence). The CDR3 region is CASRGGTMGSCEQYF. The DNA for the CDR3 is TGTGCCAGTAGGGGCGGTACAATGGGTTCCTGCGAGCAGTACTTC.

Of note for this clonotype: This could be a read error, since a much larger clone is one nucleotide away. As the CDR3 is not closed by the conserved phenylalanine or tryptophan, this likely results from a read error. The gene calls are TRBV28 and TRBJ1-1; no firm D call. There are 12 residues in the CDR3. The germline CDR1 and CDR2 sequences are MDHEN and SYDVKM. Trimming removed 6 bases at V and 1 base at J, with 6 bases between. DNA for the CDR3: TGTGCCAGCAGACCAGAGAACACTGAAGCTTTCGTT. Translated: CASRPENTEAFV.

The chain links TRBV6-5 to TRBJ2-1; the match to TRBD2 covers 7 bases. V lost 8 bases, J lost 7 bases, and 17 bases stayed unmatched. Germline CDR1 and CDR2: MNHEY and SVGAGI. This CDR3 spans 16 amino acids. Here the CDR3 reads CASCVGPWEGQNEQFF. The CDR3 nucleotides are TGTGCCAGCTGTGTGGGGCCGTGGGAGGGCCAAAATGAGCAGTTCTTC.

On this clonotype: An end of the junction differs from the germline gene, which may be a read error. The rearrangement joins TRBV6-1 to TRBJ1-3; D remains ambiguous. CDR1 MNHNS and CDR2 SASEGT come from the germline V gene. The CDR3 sequence is 15 residues long. This chain's CDR3 is CVSSETAAGGNTIYF. For the CDR3, the DNA is TGTGTCAGCAGTGAAACGGCGGCAGGTGGAAACACCATATACTTT.

A remark on this clonotype: This likely comes from a read error, as the CDR3 has no conserved phenylalanine or tryptophan at its end. The J gene is TRBJ1-1, the V gene TRBV11-2, with D uncertain. The CDR3 length is 11 residues. The germline V gene encodes CDR1 SGHAT and CDR2 FQNNGV. V was clipped by 4 bases and J by 8 bases, with 8 bases between them. The CDR3 region has the DNA TGTGCCAGCAGCTCCGGAACAGAAGCTTTCTTA. Translation: CASSSGTEAFL.